Following are 10 T cell receptor beta chains from one sample sequenced in a study of shared clonotypes between healthy human individuals. Profiling relied on immunoSEQ multiplex PCR, and the TCRdb table lists in-frame clones only, not all of them. The sample shows some 630,000 clones, roughly 96% of them seen only once. Naive CD8 cells were CD45RO-negative, positively selected for CCR7, excluding terminally differentiated effector memory CD45RA+ cells. Sequencing input: naive CD8+ T cells sorted from blood. Every receptor here comes from a woman under 40 in good health.

The V gene is TRBV7-8, the J gene TRBJ2-2; D is possibly TRBD2 (5 bases). Germline V gives CDR1 SGHVS, CDR2 FQNEAQ. Trimming took 1 base from V and 2 from J, leaving 11 bases between them. The CDR3 is 16 amino acids. The CDR3 DNA reads TGTGCCAGCAGCTTAGTTTACGGGGATAACACCGGGGAGCTGTTTTTT. This translates into CASSLVYGDNTGELFF. The full variable domain, with the rest looked up from reference TRBV7-8 and TRBJ2-2, is GAGVSQSPRYKVAKRGQDVALRCDPISGHVSLFWYQQALGQGPEFLTYFQNEAQLDKSGLPSDRFFAERPEGSVSTLKIQRTQQEDSAVYLCASSLVYGDNTGELFFGEGSRLTVL.

This chain connects TRBV27 to TRBJ2-7, with TRBD1 matching 9 bases. Germline trimming cut 4 bases from V and 3 bases from J; bases unmatched to any gene: 7. This CDR3 comprises 15 residues. Germline V CDR1 and CDR2: MNHEY, SMNVEV (reference sequence). CDR3 loop: CASSSSGTGYYEQYF. The DNA for the CDR3 is TGTGCCAGCAGTTCATCGGGGACAGGGTACTACGAGCAGTACTTC.

The chain employs TRBV5-6 and TRBJ2-2; 10 positions match TRBD2. V was pared by 3 bases and J by 7 bases, with 3 bases of the junction left unmatched. The CDR3 has 14 residues. Germline CDR1 and CDR2: SGHDT and YYEEEE. CDR3 DNA: TGTGCCAGCAGCTCCGGACTAGCGGACGGGGAGCTGTTTTTT. Amino acid sequence: CASSSGLADGELFF.

The J gene is TRBJ2-3, the V gene TRBV2, with D possibly called TRBD1 or TRBD2 (5 bases each). V dropped 7 bases and J dropped 0 bases, with 8 bases sitting between them. This CDR3 is 13 amino acids long. Looked up from germline, CDR1 is SNHLY and CDR2 is FYNNEI. The CDR3 DNA reads as TGTGCCAGCAACGGGGACAGCACAGATACGCAGTATTTT. Translation: CASNGDSTDTQYF.

This chain connects TRBV14 to TRBJ2-4; D not certain. This CDR3 has 11 residues. V dropped 4 bases and J dropped 6 bases, with 4 bases sitting between them. Germline V gene lookup returns CDR1 SGHDN and CDR2 FVKESK. The CDR3 DNA reads as TGTGCCAGCAGCCGAACAAACATTCAGTACTTC. It translates to CASSRTNIQYF.

V and J are TRBV7-9 and TRBJ2-5; D is undetermined. The CDR3 totals 12 residues. V was trimmed by 4 bases and J by 5 bases, leaving 8 bases between them. CDR1 is SEHNR, CDR2 FQNEAQ, per germline (reference sequence). The CDR3 coding sequence is TGTGCCAGCAGCTACAACTGGGAGACCCAGTACTTC. Translation: CASSYNWETQYF.

The rearrangement links TRBV5-4 to TRBJ1-2, with D tentatively TRBD1 (6 bases). Germline CDR1 reads SGHNT; CDR2 reads YYREEE (reference sequence). Trimming pared 0 bases from V and 6 bases from J, leaving 15 bases between. This CDR3 is 15 amino acids long. DNA for the CDR3: TGTGCCAGCAGCTTGGCCTACAGGGACGGGGATGGCTACACCTTC. Translation: CASSLAYRDGDGYTF. Full variable domain (outside the CDR3, taken from reference TRBV5-4 and TRBJ1-2): ETGVTQSPTHLIKTRGQQVTLRCSSQSGHNTVSWYQQALGQGPQFIFQYYREEENGRGNFPPRFSGLQFPNYSSELNVNALELDDSALYLCASSLAYRDGDGYTFGSGTRLTVV.

The chain links TRBV28 to TRBJ1-5; D perhaps matches TRBD1 (6 bases). Per the germline V gene, CDR1 is MDHEN and CDR2 is SYDVKM. The V end lost 4 bases, the J end lost 0 bases, and 19 bases lay between the germline ends. This CDR3 comprises 18 residues. In DNA form, the CDR3 reads TGTGCCAGCAGTTCGAAGACAGGCGGGGGGTATAGCAATCAGCCCCAGCATTTT. It specifies CASSSKTGGGYSNQPQHF. The full variable domain, completed using reference TRBV28 and TRBJ1-5, is DVKVTQSSRYLVKRTGEKVFLECVQDMDHENMFWYRQDPGLGLRLIYFSYDVKMKEKGDIPEGYSVSREKKERFSLILESASTNQTSMYLCASSSKTGGGYSNQPQHFGDGTRLSIL.

CDR3 amino acids: CASSWGTAEKSYEQYF. The CDR3 DNA is TGCGCCAGCAGCTGGGGGACAGCGGAGAAATCCTACGAGCAGTACTTC. The chain joins TRBV5-1 to TRBJ2-7; 7 positions agree with TRBD1. CDR3 length equals 16 residues. J gave up 1 base and V 3 bases, and 10 bases lay outside the gene matches. In germline, CDR1 is SGHRS, CDR2 YFSETQ.

The chain combines TRBV9 with TRBJ2-1; unclear D gene. The CDR3 extends over 14 amino acids. V lost 0 bases to trimming and J lost 1 base, with 5 bases between them. The V gene's germline CDR1 is SGDLS and CDR2 YYNGEE. This CDR3 is CASSVAPSYNEQFF. In DNA, the CDR3 is TGTGCCAGCAGCGTAGCGCCTTCCTACAATGAGCAGTTCTTC.